This T cell receptor (beta chain) comes out of a study of T-cell memory formation after mild COVID-19. Background on the study: TCR clusters mostly belonged to single donors. Study-wide results and caveats: Mainly CM and EM harbored the contracting CD4+ clones; mainly EMRA harbored the CD8+ ones. Day 15 to 85 contracting clones showed balanced CD4/CD8; day 15 to 37 expanders favored CD4+.

With respect to this clonotype: Antigen: not known.

TCRdb independently ran MiXCR on the 5' RACE reads; one entry per CDR3 protein. The sample yields under 90,000 distinct CDR3 sequences, approximately 15% seen once. Sequencing was performed on PBMCs or a T cell subset sorted from them (not recorded which). This TCR came from an adult woman who had mild COVID-19 (a few samples of this study predate the infection). Cell type and time point are not known.

The CDR3 loop is CASMPRETDTQYF. Here the CDR3 DNA reads TGTGCCAGCATGCCGCGGGAGACAGATACGCAGTATTTT. V gene TRBV6-2 or TRBV6-3 combines with J gene TRBJ2-3; TRBD2 matches at 7 bases. The CDR3 consists of 13 residues. Per the germline V gene, CDR1 is MNHEY and CDR2 is SVGEGT. V shed 7 bases and J 3 bases; nucleotides not matched to a gene: 4.